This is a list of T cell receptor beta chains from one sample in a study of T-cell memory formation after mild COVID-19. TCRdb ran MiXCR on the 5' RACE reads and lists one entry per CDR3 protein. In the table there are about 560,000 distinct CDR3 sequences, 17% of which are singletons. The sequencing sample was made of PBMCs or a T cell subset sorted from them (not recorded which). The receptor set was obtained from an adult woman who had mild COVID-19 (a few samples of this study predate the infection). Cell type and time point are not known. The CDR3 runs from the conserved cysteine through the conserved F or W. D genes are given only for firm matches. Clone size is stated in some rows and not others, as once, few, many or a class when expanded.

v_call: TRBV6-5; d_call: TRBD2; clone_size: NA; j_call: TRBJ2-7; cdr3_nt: TGTGCCAGCAGTGCAGCGACTAGCGGGAGTTATTACGAGCAGTACTTC; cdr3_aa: CASSAATSGSYYEQYF
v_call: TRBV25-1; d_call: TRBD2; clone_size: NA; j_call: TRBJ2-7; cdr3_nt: TGTGCCAGCAGTGTCGGACTAGGTTCCGAGCAGTACTTC; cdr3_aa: CASSVGLGSEQYF
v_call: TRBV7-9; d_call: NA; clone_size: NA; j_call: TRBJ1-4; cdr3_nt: TGTGCCAGCAGCTTAGCGGGAAGCGCGCTGTTTTTT; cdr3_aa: CASSLAGSALFF
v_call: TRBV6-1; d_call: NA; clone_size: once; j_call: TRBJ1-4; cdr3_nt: TGTGCCAGCAGTGGCGGGGCTCGGGGGCTGTTTTTT; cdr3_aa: CASSGGARGLFF
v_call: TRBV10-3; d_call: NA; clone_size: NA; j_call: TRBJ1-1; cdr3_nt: TGTGCCATCAGACAGGTGGGCACTGAAGCTTTCTTT; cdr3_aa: CAIRQVGTEAFF
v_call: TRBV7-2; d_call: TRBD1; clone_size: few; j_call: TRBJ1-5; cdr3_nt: TGTGCCAGCAGCTTAGTGGGACAGGGCAGGCAGCCCCAGCATTTT; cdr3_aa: CASSLVGQGRQPQHF
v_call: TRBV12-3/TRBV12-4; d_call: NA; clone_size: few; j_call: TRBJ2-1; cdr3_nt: TGTGCCAGCAGTTTAGGGCCCCCCTCGGGGTGGTACAATGAGCAGTTCTTC; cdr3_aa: CASSLGPPSGWYNEQFF
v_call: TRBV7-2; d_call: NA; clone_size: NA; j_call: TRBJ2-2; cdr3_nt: TGTGCCAGCAGCTTAGCCAGGGTTATGAACGGGGAGCTGTTTTTT; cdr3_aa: CASSLARVMNGELFF
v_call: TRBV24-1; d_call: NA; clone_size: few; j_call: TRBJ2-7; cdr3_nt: TGTGCCACCAGTGATTTGGCCAGGGTAAAGGATACCTTCTCCGAGCAGTACTTC; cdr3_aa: CATSDLARVKDTFSEQYF
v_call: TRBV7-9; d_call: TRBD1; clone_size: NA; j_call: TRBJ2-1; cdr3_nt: TGTGCCAGCAGCCATAGACAGGGCATACAGTTCTTC; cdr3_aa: CASSHRQGIQFF
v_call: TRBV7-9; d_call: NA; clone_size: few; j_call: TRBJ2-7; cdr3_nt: TGTGCCAGCAGCCCACAGCCCCAGGGACCCTACGAGCAGTACTTC; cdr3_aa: CASSPQPQGPYEQYF
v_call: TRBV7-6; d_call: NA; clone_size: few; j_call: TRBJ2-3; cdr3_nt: TGTGCCAGCAGCCCCTCTGGCGGAGCCGAGCGCACGCAGTATTTT; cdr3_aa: CASSPSGGAERTQYF
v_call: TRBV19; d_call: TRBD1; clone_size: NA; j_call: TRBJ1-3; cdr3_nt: TGTGCCAGTAGTATCCGCCAGGGGGCCGCGGCCCGAAACACCATATATTTT; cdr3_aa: CASSIRQGAAARNTIYF
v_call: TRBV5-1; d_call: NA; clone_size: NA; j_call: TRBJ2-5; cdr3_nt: TGCGCCAGCAGCTTTCTCGTAGAGAGTCGGTGGGAGACCCAGTACTTC; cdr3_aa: CASSFLVESRWETQYF
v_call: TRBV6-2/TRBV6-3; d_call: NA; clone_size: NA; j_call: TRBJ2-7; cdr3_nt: TGTGCCAGCAGGGACGCAGGGAAGGTATCCTACGAGCAGTACTTC; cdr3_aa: CASRDAGKVSYEQYF
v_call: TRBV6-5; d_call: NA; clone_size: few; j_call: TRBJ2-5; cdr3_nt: TGTGCCAGCAGTTACCCCCTCGCAGTCCAAGAGACCCAGTACTTC; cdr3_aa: CASSYPLAVQETQYF
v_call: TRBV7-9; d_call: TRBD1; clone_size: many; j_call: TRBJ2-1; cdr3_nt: TGTGCCAGCAGATCCCGGGTCAGGGACAGGGAAGACAATGAGCAGTTCTTC; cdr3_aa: CASRSRVRDREDNEQFF
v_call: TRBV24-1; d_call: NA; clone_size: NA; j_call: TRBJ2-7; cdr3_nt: TGTGCCACCAGTGATTGGAACTACGAGCAGTACTTC; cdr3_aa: CATSDWNYEQYF